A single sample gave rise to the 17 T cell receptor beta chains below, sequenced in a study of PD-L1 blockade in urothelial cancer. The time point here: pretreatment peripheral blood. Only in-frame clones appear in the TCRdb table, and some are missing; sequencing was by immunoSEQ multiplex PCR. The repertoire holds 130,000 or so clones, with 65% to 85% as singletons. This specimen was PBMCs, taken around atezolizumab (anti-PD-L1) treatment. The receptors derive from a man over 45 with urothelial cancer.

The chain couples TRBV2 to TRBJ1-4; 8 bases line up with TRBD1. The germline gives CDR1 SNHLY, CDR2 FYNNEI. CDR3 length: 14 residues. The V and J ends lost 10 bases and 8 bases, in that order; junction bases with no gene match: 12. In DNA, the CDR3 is TGTGCCACCGAAGCCGACAGGGGTTGGGAAAAACTGTTTTTT. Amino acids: CATEADRGWEKLFF. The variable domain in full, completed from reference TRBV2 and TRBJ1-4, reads EPEVTQTPSHQVTQMGQEVILRCVPISNHLYFYWYRQILGQKVEFLVSFYNNEISEKSEIFDDQFSVERPDGSNFTLKIRSTKLEDSAMYFCATEADRGWEKLFFGSGTQLSVL.

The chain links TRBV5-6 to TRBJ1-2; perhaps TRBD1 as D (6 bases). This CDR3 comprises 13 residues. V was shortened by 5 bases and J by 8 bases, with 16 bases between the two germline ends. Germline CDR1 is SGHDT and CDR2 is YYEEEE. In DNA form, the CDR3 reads TGTGCCAGCAGTGTGGGGGCCAGGGACGGCTACACCTTC. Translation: CASSVGARDGYTF.

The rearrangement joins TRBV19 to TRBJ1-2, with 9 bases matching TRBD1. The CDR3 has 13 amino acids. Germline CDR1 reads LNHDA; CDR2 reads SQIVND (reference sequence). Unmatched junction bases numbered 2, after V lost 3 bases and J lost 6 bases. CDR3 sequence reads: CASSIRDRDGYTF. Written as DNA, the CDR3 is TGTGCCAGTAGTATCCGGGACAGGGATGGCTACACCTTC.

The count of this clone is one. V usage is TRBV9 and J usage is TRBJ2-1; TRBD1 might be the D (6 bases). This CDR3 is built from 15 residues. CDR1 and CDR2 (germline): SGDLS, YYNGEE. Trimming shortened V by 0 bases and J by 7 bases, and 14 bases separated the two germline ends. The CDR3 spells CASSVATGLWNEQFF. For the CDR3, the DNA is TGTGCCAGCAGCGTAGCTACAGGGCTGTGGAATGAGCAGTTCTTC. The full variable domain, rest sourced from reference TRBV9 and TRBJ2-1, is DSGVTQTPKHLITATGQRVTLRCSPRSGDLSVYWYQQSLDQGLQFLIQYYNGEERAKGNILERFSAQQFPDLHSELNLSSLELGDSALYFCASSVATGLWNEQFFGPGTRLTVL.

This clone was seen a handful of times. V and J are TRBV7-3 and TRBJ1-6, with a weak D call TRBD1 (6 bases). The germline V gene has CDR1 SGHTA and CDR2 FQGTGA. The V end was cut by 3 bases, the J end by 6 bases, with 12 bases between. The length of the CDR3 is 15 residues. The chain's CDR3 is CASSLGTGSNSPLHF. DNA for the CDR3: TGTGCCAGCAGCTTGGGCACAGGGAGTAATTCACCCCTCCACTTT.

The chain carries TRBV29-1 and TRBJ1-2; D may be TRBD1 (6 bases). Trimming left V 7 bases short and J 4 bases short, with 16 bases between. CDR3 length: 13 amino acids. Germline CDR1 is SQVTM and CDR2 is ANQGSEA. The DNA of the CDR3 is TGCAGCGCAAAGCAGGGGACCCCCTATGGCTACACCTTC. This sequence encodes CSAKQGTPYGYTF.

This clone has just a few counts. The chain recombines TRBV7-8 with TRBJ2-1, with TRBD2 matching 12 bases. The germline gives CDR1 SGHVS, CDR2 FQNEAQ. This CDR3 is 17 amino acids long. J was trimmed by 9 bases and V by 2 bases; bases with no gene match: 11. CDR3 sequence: CASSLIRGGLAGGEQFF. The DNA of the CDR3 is TGTGCCAGCAGCTTAATCAGGGGGGGACTAGCGGGCGGTGAGCAGTTCTTC. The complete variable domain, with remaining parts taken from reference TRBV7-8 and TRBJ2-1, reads GAGVSQSPRYKVAKRGQDVALRCDPISGHVSLFWYQQALGQGPEFLTYFQNEAQLDKSGLPSDRFFAERPEGSVSTLKIQRTQQEDSAVYLCASSLIRGGLAGGEQFFGPGTRLTVL.

In DNA, the CDR3 is TGTGCCTGGAGCCGCCTAATCCTGAACACTGAAGCTTTCTTT. Translated, it gives CAWSRLILNTEAFF. The rearrangement uses TRBV30 and TRBJ1-1; D remains ambiguous. V was trimmed by 3 bases and J by 0 bases, leaving 11 bases between them. Germline CDR1 GTSNPN, CDR2 SVGIG (reference sequence). This CDR3 has 14 amino acids.

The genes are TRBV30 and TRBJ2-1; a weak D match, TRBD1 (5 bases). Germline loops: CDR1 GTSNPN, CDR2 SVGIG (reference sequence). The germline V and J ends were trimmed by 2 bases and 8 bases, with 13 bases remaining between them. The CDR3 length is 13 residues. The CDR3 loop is CAWSPLRGDEQFF. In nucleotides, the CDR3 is TGTGCCTGGAGTCCCTTAAGGGGCGATGAGCAGTTCTTC.

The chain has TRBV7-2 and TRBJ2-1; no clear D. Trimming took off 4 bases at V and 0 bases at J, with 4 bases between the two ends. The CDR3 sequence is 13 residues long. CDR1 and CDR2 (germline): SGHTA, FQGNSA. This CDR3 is CASSSSSYNEQFF. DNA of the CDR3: TGTGCCAGCAGCTCGAGCTCCTACAATGAGCAGTTCTTC.

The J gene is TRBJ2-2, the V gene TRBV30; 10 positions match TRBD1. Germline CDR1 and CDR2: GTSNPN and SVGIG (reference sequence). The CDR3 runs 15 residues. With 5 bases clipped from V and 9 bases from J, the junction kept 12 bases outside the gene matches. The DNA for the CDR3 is TGTGCCTGGGGACAGGGGGGAATCGCGGCGAGGGAGCTGTTTTTT. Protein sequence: CAWGQGGIAARELFF.

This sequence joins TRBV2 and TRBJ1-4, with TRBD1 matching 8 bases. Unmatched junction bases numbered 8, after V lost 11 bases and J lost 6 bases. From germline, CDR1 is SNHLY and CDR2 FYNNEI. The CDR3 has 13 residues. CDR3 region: CAVQTGEDEKLFF. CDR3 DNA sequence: TGTGCCGTTCAGACAGGGGAAGATGAAAAACTGTTTTTT.

The CDR3 is CASSDPGGHNEQFF. CDR3 coding DNA: TGTGCCAGCAGTGACCCAGGGGGCCACAATGAGCAGTTCTTC. This chain uses TRBV2 with TRBJ2-1; TRBD1 aligns across 8 bases. The J segment lost 5 bases and the V segment lost 3 bases, leaving 3 bases of the junction unmatched. CDR3 length: 14 amino acids. CDR1 SNHLY and CDR2 FYNNEI come from the germline V gene.

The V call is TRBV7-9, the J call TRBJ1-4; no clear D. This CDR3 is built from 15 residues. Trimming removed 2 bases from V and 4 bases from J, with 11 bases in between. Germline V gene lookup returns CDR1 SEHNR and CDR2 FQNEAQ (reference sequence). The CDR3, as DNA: TGTGCCAGCAGCTTAACCAGCGCCCTTAATGAAAAACTGTTTTTT. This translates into CASSLTSALNEKLFF.

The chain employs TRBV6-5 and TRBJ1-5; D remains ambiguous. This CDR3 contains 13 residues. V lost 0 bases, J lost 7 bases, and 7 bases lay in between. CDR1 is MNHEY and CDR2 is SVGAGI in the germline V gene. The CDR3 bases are TGTGCCAGCAGTTACTCGAATAGCCAGCCCCAGCATTTT. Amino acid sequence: CASSYSNSQPQHF.

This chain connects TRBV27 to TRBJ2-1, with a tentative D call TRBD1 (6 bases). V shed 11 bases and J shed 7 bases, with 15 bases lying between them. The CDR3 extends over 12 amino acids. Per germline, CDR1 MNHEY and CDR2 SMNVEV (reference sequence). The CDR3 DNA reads TGTGCCTCACAAGGGGGTCTAAATGAGCAGTTCTTC. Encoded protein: CASQGGLNEQFF.

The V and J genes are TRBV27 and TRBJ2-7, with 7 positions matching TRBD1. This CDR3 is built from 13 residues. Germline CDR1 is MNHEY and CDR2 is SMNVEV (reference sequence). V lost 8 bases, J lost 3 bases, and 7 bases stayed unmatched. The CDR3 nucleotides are TGTGCCAGCCGCCGGACAGGTGGCTACGAGCAGTACTTC. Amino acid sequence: CASRRTGGYEQYF.